The T cell receptor (beta chain) described here comes from a study of T cell repertoires in aging, cancer and after chemotherapy (dated by TCRdb to about 2019). For context, the study as a whole: Six donor age groups were covered, ranging from 30 or younger up to 70 or older, and each group contained at least three individuals. Peripheral blood TCR beta repertoires from healthy donors and cancer patients were profiled to examine immunoaging and T cell reconstitution after chemotherapy. The complete dataset included 8 million to 9.5 million TCR reads. TCR repertoires from healthy donor controls were recorded over periods of several months to years and showed clear clonal overlap between repeated samplings. The cohort comprised about 220 cancer patients, roughly 93 with hematological and some 120 with solid cancers, plus 95 healthy donors as a reference group. On the study overall, not on this receptor specifically: In healthy donors, the drop in TCR diversity with age came mainly from a loss of richness, whereas in cancer patients a loss of evenness also played a part. According to the authors, the repertoire data do not allow conclusions to be drawn about immunological memory after chemotherapy. Compared with age-matched healthy donors, untreated patients with hematological or solid cancers had significantly lower TCR diversity and higher clonality in blood. In both cancer cohorts, median generation probability rose over the chemotherapy interval, which suggests that the repertoire was reconstituted through rebound thymic output.

TCR beta rearrangements were amplified from genomic DNA extracted from peripheral blood rather than from sorted cells or RNA. V is clipped by 1 base and J by 4 bases, and the sequence between their germline boundaries is 8 bases long. CDR3 length: 14 amino acids, cysteine to phenylalanine. CDR3 DNA only is kept here, 42 bases in frame from base 1. Rearranged TRB sequences spanning V, D and J segments were amplified by multiplex touch-down PCR using a mixed TRB-A/B primer pool. Illumina adapters and sample indices were attached to the amplicons through two consecutive PCR reactions run with Phusion HS II polymerase. After gel purification with the NucleoSpin Gel and PCR Clean-up kit, the amplicons were checked using Qubit and an Agilent 2100 Bioanalyzer. Sequencing of the libraries was done on an Illumina MiSeq with paired-end, single-indexed 600-cycle runs. On the authors' methods: MiXCR versions 2.12 and 3.0.5 were used to process the TRB sequences. Each unique CDR3 nucleotide sequence was treated as one clone, and only productive sequences with two or more reads were kept. Repertoire metrics included Shannon diversity, evenness, clonality (one minus evenness), and alpha-parameterized diversity profiles from alpha 0 to 5. The IGoR algorithm was used to calculate generation probabilities for clones in the paired samples taken before and after chemotherapy. Through fastp at Q25 and MiXCR, TCRdb rebuilt clones from the public reads, retaining in-frame beta chains. Rows with one shared CDR3 protein collapse into an entry with the most common genes and DNA. TCRdb, not the original authors, processed these V and J calls. In all, the sample holds 7,000 to 9,500 distinct CDR3 sequences, and approximately 35% of those were seen once. Approximately 14% of the sample comes from the top ten.

With respect to this clonotype: It has no known antigen specificity. There are no base qualities to consult, and no much larger clone falls within one base.

This TCR came from a human donor in good health. The donor label of this sample is uncertain. Source material: blood. The chain joins TRBV12-3 or TRBV12-4 to TRBJ1-3; the D gene cannot be named for sure. For the CDR3, the sequence is CASSLGGPGNTIYF. The sequenced DNA: TGTGCCAGCAGTTTAGGCGGGCCCGGAAACACCATATATTTT.